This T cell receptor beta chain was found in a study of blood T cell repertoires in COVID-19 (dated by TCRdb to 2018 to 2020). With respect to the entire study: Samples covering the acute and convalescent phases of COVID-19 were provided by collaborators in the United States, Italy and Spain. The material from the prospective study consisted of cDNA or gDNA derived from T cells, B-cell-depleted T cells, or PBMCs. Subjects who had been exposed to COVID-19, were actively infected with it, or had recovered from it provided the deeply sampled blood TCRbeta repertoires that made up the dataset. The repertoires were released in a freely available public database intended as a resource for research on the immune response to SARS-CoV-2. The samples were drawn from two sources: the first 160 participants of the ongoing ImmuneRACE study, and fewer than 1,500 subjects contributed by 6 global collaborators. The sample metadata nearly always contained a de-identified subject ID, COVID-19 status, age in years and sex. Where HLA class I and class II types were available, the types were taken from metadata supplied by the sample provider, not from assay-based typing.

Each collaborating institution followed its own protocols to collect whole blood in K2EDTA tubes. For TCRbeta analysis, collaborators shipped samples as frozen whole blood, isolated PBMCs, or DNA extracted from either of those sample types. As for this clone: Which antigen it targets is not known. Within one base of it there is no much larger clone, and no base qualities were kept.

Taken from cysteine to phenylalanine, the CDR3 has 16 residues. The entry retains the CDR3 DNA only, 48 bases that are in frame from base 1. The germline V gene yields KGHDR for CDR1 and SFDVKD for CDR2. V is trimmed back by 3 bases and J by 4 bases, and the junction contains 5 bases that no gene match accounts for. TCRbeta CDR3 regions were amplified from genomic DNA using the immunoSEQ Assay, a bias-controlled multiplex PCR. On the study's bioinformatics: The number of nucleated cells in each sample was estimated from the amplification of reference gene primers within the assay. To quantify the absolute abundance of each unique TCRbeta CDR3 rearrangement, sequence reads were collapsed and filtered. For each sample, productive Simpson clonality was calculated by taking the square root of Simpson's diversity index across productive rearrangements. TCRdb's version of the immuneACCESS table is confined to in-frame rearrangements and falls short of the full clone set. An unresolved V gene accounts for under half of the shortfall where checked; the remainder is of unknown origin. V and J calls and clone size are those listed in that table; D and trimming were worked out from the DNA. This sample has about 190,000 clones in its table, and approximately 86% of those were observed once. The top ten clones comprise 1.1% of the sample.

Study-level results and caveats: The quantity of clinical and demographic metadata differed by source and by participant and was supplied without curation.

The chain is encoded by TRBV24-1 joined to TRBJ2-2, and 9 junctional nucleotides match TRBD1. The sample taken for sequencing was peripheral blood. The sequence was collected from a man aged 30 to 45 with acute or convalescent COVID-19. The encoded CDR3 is CATSDPGTGLTGELFF. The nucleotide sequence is TGTGCCACCAGTGATCCCGGGACAGGGCTCACCGGGGAGCTGTTTTTT.